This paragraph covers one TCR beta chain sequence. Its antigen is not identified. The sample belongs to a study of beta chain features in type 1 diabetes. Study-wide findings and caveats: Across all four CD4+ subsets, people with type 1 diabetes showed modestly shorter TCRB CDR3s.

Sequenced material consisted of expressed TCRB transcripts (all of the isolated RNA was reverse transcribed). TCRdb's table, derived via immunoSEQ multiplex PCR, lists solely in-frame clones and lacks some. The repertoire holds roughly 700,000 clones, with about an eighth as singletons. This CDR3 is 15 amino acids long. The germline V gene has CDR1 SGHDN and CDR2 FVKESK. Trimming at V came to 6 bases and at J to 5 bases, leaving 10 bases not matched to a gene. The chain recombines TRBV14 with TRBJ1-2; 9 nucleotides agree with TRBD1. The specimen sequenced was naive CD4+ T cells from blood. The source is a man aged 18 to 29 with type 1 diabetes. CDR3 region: CASSLSTGTGYGYTF. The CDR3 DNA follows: TGTGCCAGCAGTCTTTCTACCGGGACAGGGTATGGCTACACCTTC.